This is a list of T cell receptor beta chains from one sample in a study of blood T cell repertoires in COVID-19. Data came from immunoSEQ multiplex PCR; TCRdb stores just in-frame clones and leaves some out. The table records about 340,000 clones, under 95% of them present only once. The material sequenced was PBMCs or T cells enriched from blood (not recorded which). These receptors were obtained from a woman aged 30 to 39 who had recovered from COVID-19. Both conserved end residues are part of each CDR3. The D gene is left open where the match is weak. Clone size is shown for a subset of rows, as once, few, many or a class of expanded clone.

>TRBV9|.|TRBJ1-2|.
TGTGCCAGCAGCGTAGGGGGAATAGCGGGCTACACCTTC
CASSVGGIAGYTF
>TRBV7-9|.|TRBJ1-4|TRBD1
TGTGCCAGCAGCTTTCGACAGGGGCCTCAAACTGAAAAACTGTTTTTT
CASSFRQGPQTEKLFF
>TRBV28|.|TRBJ1-2|.
TGTGCCAGCAGTTCCGGGGGAGAGGGCTATGGCTACACCTTC
CASSSGGEGYGYTF
>TRBV7-3|.|TRBJ2-1|TRBD2
TGTGCCAGCAGCTTGTTGCCTAGCGGGAGGGCCTACGATGAGCAGTTCTTC
CASSLLPSGRAYDEQFF
>TRBV5-1|.|TRBJ2-1|.
TGCGCCAGCAGCTTGGGAGGACAGCTTATCAATGAGCAGTTCTTC
CASSLGGQLINEQFF
>TRBV2|.|TRBJ1-4|TRBD1
TGTGCCAGCAGTGTTCAGGGGGGAAGGGCAACTAATGAAAAACTGTTTTTT
CASSVQGGRATNEKLFF
>TRBV6-5|once|TRBJ2-7|TRBD1
TGTGCCAGTGATGACAGGGGGCAGTACGAGCAGTACTTC
CASDDRGQYEQYF
>TRBV4-1|.|TRBJ1-2|TRBD1
TGCGCCAGCAGCCAAGTCGACAGGGTGGATGGCTACACCTTC
CASSQVDRVDGYTF
>TRBV6-5|.|TRBJ1-6|TRBD1
TGTGCCAGCAGTTATCTGCCGACAGGGGTTTCACCCCTCCACTTT
CASSYLPTGVSPLHF
>TRBV3-1/TRBV3-2|.|TRBJ2-1|.
TGTGCCAGCAGCCAACAGATCTCCTACAATGAGCAGTTCTTC
CASSQQISYNEQFF
>TRBV7-9|.|TRBJ2-7|.
TGTGCCAGCAGCTTAGCCTCGAGAAACGAGCAGTACTTC
CASSLASRNEQYF
>TRBV27|.|TRBJ2-1|TRBD1
TGTGCCAGCAGAGGACAGGGTAAGGAAAAGGGAAGCTCCCAATACAATGAGCAGTTCTTC
CASRGQGKEKGSSQYNEQFF
>TRBV28|.|TRBJ2-2|TRBD2
TGTGCCAGCAGTTTATTGGCTAGCGGGGGGAGCGGGGAGCTGTTTTTT
CASSLLASGGSGELFF
>TRBV18|.|TRBJ1-3|TRBD1
TGTGCCAGCTCACCCAGACAGGGTGAATTTTCTGGAAACACCATATATTTT
CASSPRQGEFSGNTIYF
>TRBV4-1|.|TRBJ1-1|TRBD1
TGCGCCAGCAGCCACGCGACAGGGGACACTGAAGCTTTCTTT
CASSHATGDTEAFF
>TRBV6-5|.|TRBJ1-1|.
TGTGCCAGCAGGAAGGGAAGGGAGGGCACTGAAGCTTTCTTT
CASRKGREGTEAFF
>TRBV28|.|TRBJ1-1|.
TGTGCCAGCAGTTTATTAGAAGTGAACACTGAAGCTTTCTTT
CASSLLEVNTEAFF
>TRBV5-1|.|TRBJ1-1|.
TGCGCCAGCAGCTTGGTAGCGGGGGCTCTCACTGAAGCTTTCTTT
CASSLVAGALTEAFF
>TRBV4-1|.|TRBJ2-1|TRBD2
TGCGCCAGCAGCCAGTTTCCTAGCGGCGAGGATGAGCAGTTCTTC
CASSQFPSGEDEQFF
>TRBV6-5|.|TRBJ2-6|.
TGTGCCAGCAGCCTCTGGAGCTCTGGGGCCAACGTCCTGACTTTC
CASSLWSSGANVLTF
>TRBV2|.|TRBJ1-6|TRBD1
TGTGCCAGCGTAAGGGACAGTTTCTCCTATAATTCACCCCTCCACTTT
CASVRDSFSYNSPLHF
>TRBV7-3|.|TRBJ2-1|TRBD1
TGTGCCAGCAGCTTATCCAGGGGGCGAGGGAATGAGCAGTTCTTC
CASSLSRGRGNEQFF